What follows are 8 T cell receptor beta chains derived from one specimen sequenced in a study of T cells in Graves' hyperthyroidism and ophthalmopathy. The TCR beta CDR3 regions underwent amplification using RNA transcripts as the source. RT-PCR in the first round (using the HTBI primer set) targeted the TCR CDR3. TCRdb redid the calling of the multiplex PCR reads with MiXCR, one entry per CDR3 protein. The repertoire holds about 600,000 distinct CDR3 sequences, with 15% to 20% as singletons. Sequencing used blood. These TCRs come from a woman aged 35 to 49 with Graves' ophthalmopathy.

Ten or more counts support this clonotype. The chain employs TRBV12-3 or TRBV12-4 and TRBJ2-5; tentatively, D is TRBD1 or TRBD2 (5 bases each). The CDR3 has 15 residues. Trimming took off 6 bases at V and 4 bases at J, with 18 bases between the two ends. CDR3 sequence reads: CASRPTSGTPETQYF. Written as DNA, the CDR3 is TGTGCCAGCAGGCCTACCTCCGGGACGCCAGAGACCCAGTACTTC.

This clonotype was seen ten or more times. In DNA, the CDR3 is TGTGCCAGCAGCTTAACGGCGGGAGCCCTCGGCGAGCAGTACTTC. Translation gives CASSLTAGALGEQYF. The rearrangement links TRBV7-3 to TRBJ2-7; 7 nucleotides match TRBD2. Per germline, CDR1 SGHTA and CDR2 FQGTGA. CDR3 size: 15 residues. J gave up 6 bases and V 0 bases, and 8 bases lay outside the gene matches. The whole variable domain, remainder taken from reference TRBV7-3 and TRBJ2-7, is GAGVSQTPSNKVTEKGKYVELRCDPISGHTALYWYRQSLGQGPEFLIYFQGTGAADDSGLPNDRFFAVRPEGSVSTLKIQRTERGDSAVYLCASSLTAGALGEQYFGPGTRLTVT.

At least ten counts were recorded for this clonotype. The chain employs TRBV2 and TRBJ2-1; 12 nucleotides agree with TRBD1. CDR1 and CDR2 (germline): SNHLY, FYNNEI. V shed 10 bases, J shed 9 bases, and the junction held 10 bases outside the gene matches. This CDR3 has 14 amino acids. This CDR3 reads CATCPGQGAAEQFF. CDR3 coding DNA: TGTGCCACCTGCCCGGGACAGGGGGCTGCTGAGCAGTTCTTC.

This clonotype was recorded at least ten times. The chain links TRBV5-8 to TRBJ2-7; TRBD1 or TRBD2 may be the D gene (5 bases each). Germline V gene sequence: CDR1 SGHTS, CDR2 YDEGEE. The CDR3 runs 13 residues. Between the trimmed V and J ends, which lost 4 bases and 7 bases, there was a span of 15 bases. The CDR3 loop is CASSPWDGGEQYF. In nucleotides, the CDR3 is TGTGCCAGCAGCCCCTGGGACGGTGGGGAGCAGTACTTC.

This clonotype was counted many times. V and J are TRBV3-1 and TRBJ1-2; 12 bases agree with TRBD1. The CDR3 covers 14 residues. The V segment lost 2 bases and the J segment 7 bases; nucleotides outside the gene matches: 2. Germline CDR1 is LGHDT and CDR2 is YNNKEL (reference sequence). CDR3 amino acids: CASSQRGQGAGYTF. Written as DNA, the CDR3 is TGTGCCAGCAGCCAACGGGGACAGGGGGCTGGCTACACCTTC.

This clonotype was detected a few times. In DNA, the CDR3 is TGTGCCAGCAGACCGGGATTTAGCACAGATACGCAGTATTTT. As protein: CASRPGFSTDTQYF. V and J are TRBV12-3 or TRBV12-4 and TRBJ2-3, with D possibly matching TRBD2 (5 bases). Between the trimmed V and J ends, which lost 6 bases and 0 bases, there was a span of 10 bases. The CDR3 consists of 14 residues.

This clonotype was seen many times. This chain connects TRBV11-2 to TRBJ2-1, with a tentative D call TRBD2 (6 bases). V dropped 5 bases and J dropped 6 bases, with 11 bases sitting between them. The V gene's germline CDR1 is SGHAT and CDR2 FQNNGV. This CDR3 has 13 amino acids. This CDR3 is CASSPRRGNEQFF. The CDR3 DNA reads TGTGCCAGCAGCCCCCGGAGGGGCAATGAGCAGTTCTTC.

The rearrangement joins TRBV9 to TRBJ2-7; 13 bases align to TRBD2. The V segment lost 4 bases and the J segment 6 bases; nucleotides outside the gene matches: 16. From germline, CDR1 is SGDLS and CDR2 YYNGEE. CDR3 length: 18 amino acids. CDR3 region: CASSPPGLAGTPGGEQYF. CDR3 bases: TGTGCCAGCAGCCCCCCGGGACTAGCGGGAACCCCGGGGGGCGAGCAGTACTTC.